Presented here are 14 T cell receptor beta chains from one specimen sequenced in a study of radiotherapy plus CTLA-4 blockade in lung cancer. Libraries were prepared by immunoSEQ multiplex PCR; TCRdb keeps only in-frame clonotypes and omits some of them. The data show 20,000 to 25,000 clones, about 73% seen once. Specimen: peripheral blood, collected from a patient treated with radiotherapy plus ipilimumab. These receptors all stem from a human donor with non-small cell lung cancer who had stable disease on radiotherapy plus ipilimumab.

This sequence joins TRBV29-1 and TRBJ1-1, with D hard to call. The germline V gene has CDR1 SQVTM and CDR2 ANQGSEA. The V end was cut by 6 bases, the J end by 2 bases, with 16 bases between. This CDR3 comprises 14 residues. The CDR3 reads CSVLTHPVNTEAFF. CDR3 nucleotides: TGCAGCGTCTTGACACATCCCGTTAACACTGAAGCTTTCTTT.

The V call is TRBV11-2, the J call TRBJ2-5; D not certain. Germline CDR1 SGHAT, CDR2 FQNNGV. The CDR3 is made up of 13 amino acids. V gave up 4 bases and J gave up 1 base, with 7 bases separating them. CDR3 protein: CASSWGGQETQYF. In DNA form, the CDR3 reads TGTGCCAGCAGCTGGGGTGGCCAAGAGACCCAGTACTTC. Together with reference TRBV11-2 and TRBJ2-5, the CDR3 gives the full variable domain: EAGVAQSPRYKIIEKRQSVAFWCNPISGHATLYWYQQILGQGPKLLIQFQNNGVVDDSQLPKDRFSAERLKGVDSTLKIQPAKLEDSAVYLCASSWGGQETQYFGPGTRLLVL.

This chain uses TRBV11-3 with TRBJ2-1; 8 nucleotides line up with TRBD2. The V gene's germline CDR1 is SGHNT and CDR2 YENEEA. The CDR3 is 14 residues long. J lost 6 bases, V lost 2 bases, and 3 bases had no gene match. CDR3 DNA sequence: TGTGCCAGCAGCTTATCGCTAGCGGGCAATGAGCAGTTCTTC. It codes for CASSLSLAGNEQFF.

The CDR3 reads CASSTFRQGEDYGYTF. The CDR3 region has the DNA TGTGCCAGCAGTACATTCCGACAGGGGGAGGACTATGGCTACACCTTC. V is TRBV25-1 and J is TRBJ1-2; 9 positions match TRBD1. This CDR3 contains 16 residues. V dropped 5 bases and J dropped 3; count of bases not matched to a gene: 10. Germline assignment: CDR1 MGHDK and CDR2 SYGVNS.

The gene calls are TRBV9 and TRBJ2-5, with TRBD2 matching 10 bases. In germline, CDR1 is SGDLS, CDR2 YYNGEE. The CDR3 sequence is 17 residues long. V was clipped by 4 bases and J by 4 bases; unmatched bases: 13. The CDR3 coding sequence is TGTGCCAGCAGCCCCGGACTAAGCGGGAGGGCCGCAGAGACCCAGTACTTC. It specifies CASSPGLSGRAAETQYF.

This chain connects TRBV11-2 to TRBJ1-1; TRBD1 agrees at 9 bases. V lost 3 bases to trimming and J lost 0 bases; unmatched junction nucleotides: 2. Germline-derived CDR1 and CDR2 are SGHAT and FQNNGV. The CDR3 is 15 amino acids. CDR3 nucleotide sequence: TGTGCCAGCAGCTTTGGGACAGGGATGAACACTGAAGCTTTCTTT. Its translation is CASSFGTGMNTEAFF.

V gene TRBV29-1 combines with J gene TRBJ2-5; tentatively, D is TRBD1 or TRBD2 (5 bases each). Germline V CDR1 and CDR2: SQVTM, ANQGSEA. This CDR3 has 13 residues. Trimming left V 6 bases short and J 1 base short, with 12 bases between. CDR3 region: CSVNRDVQETQYF. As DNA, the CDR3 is TGCAGCGTCAACCGGGACGTCCAAGAGACCCAGTACTTC.

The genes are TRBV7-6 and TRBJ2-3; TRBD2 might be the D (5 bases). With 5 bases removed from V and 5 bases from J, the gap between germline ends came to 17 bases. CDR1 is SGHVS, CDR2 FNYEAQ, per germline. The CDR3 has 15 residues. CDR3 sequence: CASSPVWGAGDTQYF. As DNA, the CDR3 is TGTGCCAGCAGCCCAGTATGGGGAGCAGGAGATACGCAGTATTTT.

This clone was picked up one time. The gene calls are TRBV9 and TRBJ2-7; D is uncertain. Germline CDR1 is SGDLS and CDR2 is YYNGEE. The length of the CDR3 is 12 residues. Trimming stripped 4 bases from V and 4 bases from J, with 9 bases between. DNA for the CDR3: TGTGCCAGCAGCCAGAACGGTTACGAGCAGTACTTC. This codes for CASSQNGYEQYF. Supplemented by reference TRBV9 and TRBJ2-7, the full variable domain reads DSGVTQTPKHLITATGQRVTLRCSPRSGDLSVYWYQQSLDQGLQFLIQYYNGEERAKGNILERFSAQQFPDLHSELNLSSLELGDSALYFCASSQNGYEQYFGPGTRLTVT.

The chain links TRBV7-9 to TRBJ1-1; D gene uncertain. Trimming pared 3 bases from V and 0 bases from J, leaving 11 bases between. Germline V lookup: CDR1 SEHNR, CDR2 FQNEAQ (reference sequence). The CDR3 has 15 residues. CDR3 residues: CASSFIQTLNTEAFF. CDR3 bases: TGTGCCAGCAGCTTTATACAGACTCTGAACACTGAAGCTTTCTTT. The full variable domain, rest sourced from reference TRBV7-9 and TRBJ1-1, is DTGVSQNPRHKITKRGQNVTFRCDPISEHNRLYWYRQTLGQGPEFLTYFQNEAQLEKSRLLSDRFSAERPKGSFSTLEIQRTEQGDSAMYLCASSFIQTLNTEAFFGQGTRLTVV.

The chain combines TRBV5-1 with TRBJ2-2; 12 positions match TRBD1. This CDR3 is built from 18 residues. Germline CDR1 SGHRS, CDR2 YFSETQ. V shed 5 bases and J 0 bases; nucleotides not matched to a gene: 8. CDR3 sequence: CASSLLGTGGSNTGELFF. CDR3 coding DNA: TGCGCCAGCAGTCTTCTTGGGACAGGGGGCTCGAACACCGGGGAGCTGTTTTTT. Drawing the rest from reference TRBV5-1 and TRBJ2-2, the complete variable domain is KAGVTQTPRYLIKTRGQQVTLSCSPISGHRSVSWYQQTPGQGLQFLFEYFSETQRNKGNFPGRFSGRQFSNSRSEMNVSTLELGDSALYLCASSLLGTGGSNTGELFFGEGSRLTVL.

CDR3 amino acids: CASSPLTGENTEAFF. CDR3 DNA sequence: TGTGCCAGCTCACCACTCACGGGAGAGAACACTGAAGCTTTCTTT. V gene TRBV18 combines with J gene TRBJ1-1; no definite D call. Germline lookup yields CDR1 KGHSH and CDR2 LQKENI. CDR3 size: 15 residues. The germline V and J ends were trimmed by 1 base and 1 base, with 10 bases remaining between them.

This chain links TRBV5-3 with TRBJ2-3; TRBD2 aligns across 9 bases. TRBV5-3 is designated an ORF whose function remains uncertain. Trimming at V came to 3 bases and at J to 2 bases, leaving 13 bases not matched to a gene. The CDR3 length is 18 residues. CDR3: CARSCPTLAGRHTDTQYF. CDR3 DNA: TGTGCCAGAAGCTGCCCCACCCTAGCGGGGAGACACACAGATACGCAGTATTTT.

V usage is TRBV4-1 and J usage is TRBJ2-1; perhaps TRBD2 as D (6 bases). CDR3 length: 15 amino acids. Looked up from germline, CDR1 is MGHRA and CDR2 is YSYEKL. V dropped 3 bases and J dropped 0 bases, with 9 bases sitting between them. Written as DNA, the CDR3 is TGCGCCAGCAGCCAGGTTAGCGGCTCCTACAATGAGCAGTTCTTC. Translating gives CASSQVSGSYNEQFF.